These 11 T cell receptor beta chains came from one sample sequenced in a study of OX40 agonist ivuxolimab in advanced cancers. Library method: the immunoSEQ multiplex PCR assay. TCRdb took over this immuneACCESS table, retaining in-frame rearrangements with V and J assigned. Such tables are incomplete; in checked studies, under half of the missing clones stem from an unresolved V gene, and the remainder is unexplained. The sample has roughly 60,000 clones on record, about 88% of them singletons. Of the sample, 2.5% to 3.5% is held by the ten largest clones. The sample here was CD4+ or CD8+ T cells sorted from blood, taken in a trial of the OX40 agonist ivuxolimab. The receptors originated from an adult with an advanced solid tumor such as melanoma, head and neck, liver or kidney cancer.

In this sample, this clone turned up once. The gene calls are TRBV5-1 and TRBJ2-1, with TRBD2 identical over 9 bases. The CDR3 covers 14 residues. Trimming cost V 6 bases and J 6 bases; bases outside gene matches: 7. CDR1 and CDR2 from the germline V gene are SGHRS and YFSETQ. CDR3 sequence: CASTTGTSPNEQFF. The CDR3 nucleotides are TGCGCCAGCACTACCGGGACTAGCCCCAATGAGCAGTTCTTC.

The V gene is TRBV18, the J gene TRBJ1-5; 10 bases agree with TRBD1. CDR1 is KGHSH and CDR2 is LQKENI in the germline V gene. The CDR3 runs to 13 residues. The V and J ends lost 5 bases and 9 bases, in that order; junction bases with no gene match: 4. The CDR3 region has the DNA TGTGCCAGCTCAGACAGGGGGCCGGGGCCCCAGCATTTT. Translation: CASSDRGPGPQHF. The variable domain in full, with the rest retrieved from reference TRBV18 and TRBJ1-5, is NAGVMQNPRHLVRRRGQEARLRCSPMKGHSHVYWYRQLPEEGLKFMVYLQKENIIDESGMPKERFSAEFPKEGPSILRIQQVVRGDSAAYFCASSDRGPGPQHFGDGTRLSIL.

The chain is built from TRBV30 and TRBJ2-1; TRBD1 matches at 8 bases. Trimming took 0 bases from V and 10 from J; bases not matched to a gene: 8. CDR3 length: 14 amino acids. CDR1 is GTSNPN, CDR2 SVGIG, per germline (reference sequence). The CDR3 loop reads CAWSVQGALKEQFF. CDR3 coding DNA: TGTGCCTGGAGTGTTCAGGGGGCGCTAAAAGAGCAGTTCTTC.

The chain carries TRBV2 and TRBJ2-2; D might be TRBD1 (6 bases). The germline CDR1 and CDR2 sequences are SNHLY and FYNNEI. The ends were cut back, 1 base at V and 4 bases at J, with 10 bases in the middle. CDR3 size: 15 residues. The CDR3 reads CASSEVGGVTGELFF. CDR3 sequence (DNA): TGTGCCAGCAGTGAAGTAGGGGGAGTCACCGGGGAGCTGTTTTTT.

The rearrangement joins TRBV18 to TRBJ2-1; 8 nucleotides agree with TRBD2. The CDR3 is 13 amino acids. Germline V gene data show CDR1 as KGHSH and CDR2 as LQKENI. V lost 5 bases and J lost 8; bases outside the gene matches: 5. The CDR3 sequence is CASSTGGLDEQFF. CDR3 bases: TGTGCCAGCTCAACGGGAGGGCTGGATGAGCAGTTCTTC.

This chain joins TRBV28 and TRBJ1-4, with D possibly TRBD1 on 6 matching bases. Deletions cut 4 bases from V and 4 bases from J, with 13 bases between. Germline V lookup: CDR1 MDHEN, CDR2 SYDVKM. The CDR3 is 15 residues long. The CDR3 bases are TGTGCCAGCAGTTCGCCTACAGGGAGTAATGAAAAACTGTTTTTT. This gives the protein CASSSPTGSNEKLFF.

This clone was observed a few times. The genes are TRBV7-2 and TRBJ2-1, with 11 bases aligning to TRBD1. With V trimmed by 1 base and J by 6 bases, 8 bases remained unmatched. Germline V CDR1 and CDR2: SGHTA, FQGNSA. This CDR3 has 17 residues. The CDR3, as DNA: TGTGCCAGCAGCTTAGGAGGGACAGGGGGGGTTCTCAATGAGCAGTTCTTC. This translates into CASSLGGTGGVLNEQFF.

This chain joins TRBV11-1 and TRBJ1-1; D is undetermined. CDR1 and CDR2 (germline): SGHAT, FQDESV (reference sequence). V lost 1 base, J lost 7 bases, and 10 bases lay in between. The CDR3 has 13 amino acids. CDR3: CASSLGGVGEAFF. DNA for the CDR3: TGTGCCAGCAGCTTAGGGGGAGTAGGTGAAGCTTTCTTT.

V and J are TRBV5-5 and TRBJ1-2; D is unresolved. Trimming shortened V by 0 bases and J by 11 bases, and 11 bases separated the two germline ends. The CDR3 runs 12 residues. CDR1 and CDR2 from the germline V gene are SGHKS and YYEKEE (reference sequence). CDR3 loop: CASSLDGRSYTF. CDR3 DNA sequence: TGTGCCAGCAGCTTGGATGGCCGGTCGTACACCTTC.

This chain connects TRBV5-1 to TRBJ2-2; D is ambiguous. The V and J ends lost 0 bases and 1 base respectively, with 10 bases between them. The CDR3 is 16 residues long. Germline V lookup: CDR1 SGHRS, CDR2 YFSETQ. The CDR3 spells CASSLEVVENTGELFF. CDR3 nucleotides: TGCGCCAGCAGCTTGGAAGTGGTTGAGAACACCGGGGAGCTGTTTTTT. The whole variable domain, filled in from reference TRBV5-1 and TRBJ2-2, reads KAGVTQTPRYLIKTRGQQVTLSCSPISGHRSVSWYQQTPGQGLQFLFEYFSETQRNKGNFPGRFSGRQFSNSRSEMNVSTLELGDSALYLCASSLEVVENTGELFFGEGSRLTVL.

Here the CDR3 reads CASRLQGSGYGYTF. CDR3 sequence (DNA): TGTGCCAGCAGGTTACAGGGGTCGGGCTATGGCTACACCTTC. The V gene is TRBV28, the J gene TRBJ1-2; 7 positions match TRBD1. V lost 6 bases and J lost 4; bases outside the gene matches: 8. Germline V CDR1 and CDR2: MDHEN, SYDVKM. This CDR3 has 14 amino acids.